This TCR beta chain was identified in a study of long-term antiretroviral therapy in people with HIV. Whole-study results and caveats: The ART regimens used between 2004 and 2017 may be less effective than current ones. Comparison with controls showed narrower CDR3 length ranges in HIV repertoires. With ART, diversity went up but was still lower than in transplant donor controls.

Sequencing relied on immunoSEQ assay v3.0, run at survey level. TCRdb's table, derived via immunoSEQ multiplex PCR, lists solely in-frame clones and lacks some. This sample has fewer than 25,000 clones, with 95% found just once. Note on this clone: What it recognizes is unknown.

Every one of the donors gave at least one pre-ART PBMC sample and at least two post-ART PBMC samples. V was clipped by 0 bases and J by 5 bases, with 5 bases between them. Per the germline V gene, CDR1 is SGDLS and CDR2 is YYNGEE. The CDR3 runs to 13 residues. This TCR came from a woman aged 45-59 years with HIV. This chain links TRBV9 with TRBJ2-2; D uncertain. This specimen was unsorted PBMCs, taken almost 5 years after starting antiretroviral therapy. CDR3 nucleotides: TGTGCCAGCAGCGTAGGGCAGACCGGGGAGCTGTTTTTT. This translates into CASSVGQTGELFF.